This T cell receptor (beta chain) was sequenced in a study of graft-versus-host responses after intestinal transplantation. Study-level information: The transplants performed in recipients were multivisceral, liver-intestinal, or isolated intestinal. After anti-thymocyte globulin induction, recipients took tacrolimus and steroids for approximately three years.

Germline V lookup: CDR1 ENHRY, CDR2 SYGVKD. V was trimmed by 9 bases and J by 2 bases, leaving 12 bases between them. CDR3 length: 13 residues. Note on this clone: No antigen is known for it.

TCRdb keeps only in-frame clones here, not all; method: immunoSEQ multiplex PCR. The sample shows more than 70,000 clones, about nine tenths of them seen only once. The chain couples TRBV10-3 to TRBJ2-3, with D maybe TRBD1 (5 bases). The sample here was unstimulated CD4+ T cells sorted from spleen or lymph node cells, taken before intestinal transplant. This sequence originates from a human donor who received an intestinal transplant. The CDR3 DNA follows: TGTGCCATTCGGACACCTTACACAGATACGCAGTATTTT. It is translated as CAIRTPYTDTQYF.